In its sample, the clone carrying this T cell receptor (beta chain) was seen a few times. The sample comes from a study of regulatory T cells in long-lasting Graves disease. The CDR3 totals 16 residues. The germline V and J ends were trimmed by 3 bases and 3 bases, with 14 bases remaining between them. Germline V CDR1 and CDR2: KGHDR, SFDVKD. Building the TCR beta libraries relied on iRepertoire HTBI primers, and CDR3 regions underwent Arm-PCR. Each CDR3 protein is one row after TCRdb ran MiXCR on the multiplex PCR reads. Of 360,000 or so distinct CDR3 sequences in the sample, 12% were seen once. Regarding time point: newly diagnosed GD, antithyroid drugs for less than 3 months. The TCR library was made from RNA extracted from PBMCs. These data were also filed under a second study, of T cells in Graves' hyperthyroidism and ophthalmopathy. That work states: It was a median approximately 6.9 months before onset that the model predicted ophthalmopathy.

The clonotype comes from a woman between 18 and 30 years old with Graves disease. The chain combines TRBV24-1 with TRBJ1-5, with TRBD1 as a possible D gene (6 bases). Material: peripheral blood mononuclear cells (PBMCs), obtained at new diagnosis, from a patient treated with antithyroid drugs. The CDR3: CATSDPPEGDNQPQHF. CDR3 DNA: TGTGCCACCAGTGATCCCCCGGAGGGGGACAATCAGCCCCAGCATTTT.